Described below is a single T cell receptor (beta chain) sequence and its context. What it binds is unknown. Germline CDR1 reads SGHRS; CDR2 reads YFSETQ. The V end was cut by 3 bases, the J end by 1 base, with 13 bases between. The CDR3 spans 16 residues. This record belongs to a study of neurological immune-mediated disorders. Findings and caveats of the study: No expanded-clone CDR3 amino acid sequence recurred across subjects, suggesting private TCR-beta repertoires. The greatest TCR clonal expansion occurred in HTLV-1-associated myelopathy and the least in multiple sclerosis, which fell below healthy controls.

Time point denoted: technical triplicate 2. Unsorted libraries were prepared from 2 million PBMCs held at -80 C. The cDNA was produced through 5'RACE with 10-nucleotide random UMIs. Each CDR3 protein gets one entry after TCRdb re-called the 5' RACE reads with MiXCR. The sample records under 70,000 distinct CDR3 sequences, about 24% being singletons. This clonotype originated in a man aged 55 to 70 with HTLV-1-associated myelopathy (HAM/TSP). The chain has TRBV5-1 and TRBJ2-2, with D possibly TRBD1 on 5 matching bases. Material: PBMCs. The DNA for the CDR3 is TGCGCCAGCAGCTCCTACAGGAGCCTGAACACCGGGGAGCTGTTTTTT. Protein product: CASSSYRSLNTGELFF.